The present entry profiles one T cell receptor (beta chain) with its context. This entry comes from a study of blood T cell repertoires in COVID-19. Across the whole study: Both acute and convalescent COVID-19 samples were obtained from the United States, Italy and Spain.

Recovered participants had two consecutive negative NP/OP PCR tests, healthcare professional clearance, or symptom resolution. The CDR3 has 11 residues. The V end lost 3 bases, the J end lost 7 bases, and 7 bases lay between the germline ends. Under the authors' procedure: Estimates of nucleated cell counts were drawn from the amplification of reference gene primers. The table came from immunoSEQ multiplex PCR; TCRdb's copy has only in-frame clones and leaves some out. The V and J calls and the clone size are those of that table, but D and trimming were determined from the DNA. The sample gives approximately 380,000 clones, approximately 90% of which show up once; approximately 1.2% is in the top ten.

The specimen sequenced was PBMCs or T cells enriched from blood (not recorded which). This sequence joins TRBV12-3 or TRBV12-4 and TRBJ2-7, with D maybe TRBD2 (6 bases). The receptor was isolated from a woman aged 18-30 years who had recovered from COVID-19. CDR3 sequence: CASSLGREQYF. The CDR3 DNA is TGTGCCAGCAGTTTGGGGAGGGAGCAGTACTTC.